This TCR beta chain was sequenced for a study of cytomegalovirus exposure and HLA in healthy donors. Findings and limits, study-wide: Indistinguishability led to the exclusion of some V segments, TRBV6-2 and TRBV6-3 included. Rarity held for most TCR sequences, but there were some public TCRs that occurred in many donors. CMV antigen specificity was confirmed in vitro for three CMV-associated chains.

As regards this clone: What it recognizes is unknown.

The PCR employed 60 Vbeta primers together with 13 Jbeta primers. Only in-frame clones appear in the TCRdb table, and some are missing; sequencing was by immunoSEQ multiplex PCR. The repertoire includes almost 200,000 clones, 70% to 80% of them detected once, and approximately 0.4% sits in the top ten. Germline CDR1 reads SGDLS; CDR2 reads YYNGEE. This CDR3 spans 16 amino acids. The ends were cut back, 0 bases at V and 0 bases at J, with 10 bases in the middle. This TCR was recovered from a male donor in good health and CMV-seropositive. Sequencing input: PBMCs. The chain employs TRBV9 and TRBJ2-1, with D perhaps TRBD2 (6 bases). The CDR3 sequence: CASSVDGGSSYNEQFF. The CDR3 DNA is TGTGCCAGCAGCGTAGACGGGGGATCCTCCTACAATGAGCAGTTCTTC.